The rows below give T cell receptor beta chains drawn from one sample of a study of blood T cells in healthy people across ages. TCRdb redid the calling of the 5' RACE reads with MiXCR, one entry per CDR3 protein. The profile shows roughly 1.6 million distinct CDR3 sequences, roughly 30% of them singletons. Sequencing was performed on blood. The receptors here all came from a woman in her twenties or thirties in good health. CDR3s include the opening cysteine and the closing phenylalanine or tryptophan. D genes are given only for firm matches. Where a row states a size, it is once, few, many or the class of an expanded clone; other rows omit it.

DNA: TGTGCCAGCAGCACGGAAGCGGGAGATCGCACAGATACGCAGTATTTT
CDR3: CASSTEAGDRTDTQYF
V: TRBV5-4
D: TRBD2
J: TRBJ2-3
size: -

DNA: TGTGCCAGCAGGATTGGAATGATACGGGGTACGCAGTATTTT
CDR3: CASRIGMIRGTQYF
V: TRBV27
D: -
J: TRBJ2-3
size: -

DNA: TGTGCCAGCAGTTATTACCATAGCGGGGGAGAGACCCAGTACTTC
CDR3: CASSYYHSGGETQYF
V: TRBV6-6
D: TRBD2
J: TRBJ2-5
size: many

DNA: TGTGCCATCAGTGAGAGGGACACCAGCTCCTACGAGCAGTACTTC
CDR3: CAISERDTSSYEQYF
V: TRBV10-3
D: -
J: TRBJ2-7
size: many

DNA: TGTGCCACCAGCTACACCTCTAGACACGGAGATACGCAGTATTTT
CDR3: CATSYTSRHGDTQYF
V: TRBV15
D: -
J: TRBJ2-3
size: -

DNA: TGTGCCAGCAGGGCCGACAGGGGGAGGGGTCAGCCCCAGCATTTT
CDR3: CASRADRGRGQPQHF
V: TRBV6-1
D: TRBD1
J: TRBJ1-5
size: few

DNA: TGTGCCATCAGTGATACAGGGGGACCTAATGAAAAACTGTTTTTT
CDR3: CAISDTGGPNEKLFF
V: TRBV10-3
D: TRBD1
J: TRBJ1-4
size: -

DNA: TGTGCCATCAGTCCCATAGCGGGGAGCTCCTACAATGAGCAGTTCTTC
CDR3: CAISPIAGSSYNEQFF
V: TRBV10-3
D: TRBD2
J: TRBJ2-1
size: many

DNA: TGTGCCAGCAGCTTAACCGGCGGGGGGGCGCCCTACAATGAGCAGTTCTTC
CDR3: CASSLTGGGAPYNEQFF
V: TRBV7-3
D: TRBD2
J: TRBJ2-1
size: few

DNA: TGCAATGCTAGAGTGAGTGGGGAGGCAGGAAACGAGCAGTACTTC
CDR3: CNARVSGEAGNEQYF
V: TRBV20-1
D: -
J: TRBJ2-7
size: -

DNA: TGTGCCAGCAGGTTGCGGGGGGCGGACGAGCAGTACTTC
CDR3: CASRLRGADEQYF
V: TRBV5-4
D: TRBD2
J: TRBJ2-7
size: -

DNA: TGTGCCAGCAGTTTACGGCAGGGGAGGTACACCTTC
CDR3: CASSLRQGRYTF
V: TRBV12-3/TRBV12-4
D: -
J: TRBJ1-2
size: -

DNA: TGTGCCGGCAGTTTAGGAAGTAACAATCAGCCCCAGCATTTT
CDR3: CAGSLGSNNQPQHF
V: TRBV12-3/TRBV12-4
D: -
J: TRBJ1-5
size: -

DNA: TGTGCCAGCAGCTTAGTGAACCGGGACAGAGATACCTTCACTGAAGCTTTCTTT
CDR3: CASSLVNRDRDTFTEAFF
V: TRBV13
D: TRBD1
J: TRBJ1-1
size: -

DNA: TGCAGTGCTAGAGAATGGGGGCTGGGCACTGAAGCTTTCTTT
CDR3: CSAREWGLGTEAFF
V: TRBV20-1
D: -
J: TRBJ1-1
size: -

DNA: TGTGCCACCAGCAGAGACAGGCTCCGGACCGGGGAGCGGTTTTTT
CDR3: CATSRDRLRTGERFF
V: TRBV15
D: -
J: TRBJ2-2
size: -

DNA: TGTGCCAGCAGGAGGGACAGGGGGAATTCACCCCTCCACTTT
CDR3: CASRRDRGNSPLHF
V: TRBV28
D: TRBD1
J: TRBJ1-6
size: -

DNA: TGTGCCAGCAGCCAAGATCGGCGGATTCAGTACTTC
CDR3: CASSQDRRIQYF
V: TRBV3-1
D: -
J: TRBJ2-5
size: few

DNA: TGTGCCAGCGGTCCGTATAAAGGGGAAGAGACCCAGTACTTC
CDR3: CASGPYKGEETQYF
V: TRBV7-9
D: -
J: TRBJ2-5
size: few

DNA: TGTGCCAGCAGCTTAGGGGGGCGGAAAGGAAACACCATATATTTT
CDR3: CASSLGGRKGNTIYF
V: TRBV7-2
D: -
J: TRBJ1-3
size: -

DNA: TGCAGCGTTGAAGGTGGGACAGGGGACACAGATACGCAGTATTTT
CDR3: CSVEGGTGDTDTQYF
V: TRBV29-1
D: TRBD1
J: TRBJ2-3
size: many

DNA: TGTGCCAGCTCACTGGAAGGGGGCTCCTCTTCCCGAGAGACCCAGTACTTC
CDR3: CASSLEGGSSSRETQYF
V: TRBV18
D: TRBD1
J: TRBJ2-5
size: once

DNA: TGTGCCAGCAGCCCATCTCTTACTAGCCACCAAGAGACCCAGTACTTC
CDR3: CASSPSLTSHQETQYF
V: TRBV7-9
D: -
J: TRBJ2-5
size: few

DNA: TGTGCCACCCGATGGACAGGGACCCCCAATGAGCAGTTCTTC
CDR3: CATRWTGTPNEQFF
V: TRBV15
D: TRBD1
J: TRBJ2-1
size: -

DNA: TGTGCCAGCAGCTTCGGCCAGGCCCTCGCCTACGAGCAGTACTTC
CDR3: CASSFGQALAYEQYF
V: TRBV5-6
D: -
J: TRBJ2-7
size: -

DNA: TGTGCCAGCGGGAGGGCATCCAATGAGCAGTTCTTC
CDR3: CASGRASNEQFF
V: TRBV2
D: TRBD2
J: TRBJ2-1
size: -